A selection of T cell receptor beta chains follows, all from one sample in a study of blood T cell repertoires in COVID-19. Method: immunoSEQ multiplex PCR; TCRdb's copy keeps in-frame clones and lacks some. The profile shows around 430,000 clones, around 88% of them singletons. The sequencing input was peripheral blood. The receptors shown here come from a woman aged 45-65 years with COVID-19, enrolled during active disease. Both conserved end residues are part of each CDR3. A D gene is named only where the DNA matches it firmly. Clone size is stated in some rows and not others, as once, few, many or a class when expanded.

V,J,D,size,DNA,CDR3
TRBV18,TRBJ1-4,.,.,TGTGCCAGCTCACCTAGAGCAACTAATGAAAAACTGTTTTTT,CASSPRATNEKLFF
TRBV28,TRBJ1-1,.,.,TGTGCCAGCAGTCCGACGAGGGCCCATGAAGCTTTCTTT,CASSPTRAHEAFF
TRBV6-5,TRBJ1-2,.,.,TGTGCCAGCAGTTATTATAACTATGGCTACACCTTC,CASSYYNYGYTF
TRBV6-5,TRBJ1-5,.,.,TGTGCCAGCACCACACTCGGGGATCAGCCCCAGCATTTT,CASTTLGDQPQHF
TRBV4-1,TRBJ2-4,TRBD2,.,TGCGCCAGCAGCCAAGCAGAAGAGCGGGGGGGCCAGAGAAACATTCAGTACTTC,CASSQAEERGGQRNIQYF
TRBV28,TRBJ1-2,.,.,TGTGCCAGCACCTTCGGAGGGGACTATGGCTACACCTTC,CASTFGGDYGYTF
TRBV5-5,TRBJ1-2,.,.,TGTGCCAGTTCCGGTACTAACTATGGCTACACCTTC,CASSGTNYGYTF
TRBV19,TRBJ1-2,TRBD1,.,TGTGCCACCTACTCTTGGACAGGCTATGGCTACACCTTC,CATYSWTGYGYTF
TRBV6-5,TRBJ1-2,.,.,TGTGCCAGCAGACCTCCGGACAGATTCTATGGCTACACCTTC,CASRPPDRFYGYTF
TRBV4-2,TRBJ2-6,TRBD2,.,TGTGCCAGCAGCCAAGAGGGCGGGGGACGGACTACTGGGGCCAACGTCCTGACTTTC,CASSQEGGGRTTGANVLTF
TRBV2,TRBJ2-2,TRBD1,once,TGTGCCAGCACGCACAATAGAGGGACAGGTGACACCGGGGAGCTGTTTTTT,CASTHNRGTGDTGELFF
TRBV5-6,TRBJ2-7,.,.,TGTGCCAGCAGCTTGGAAACAGGCTCCGAGCAGTACTTC,CASSLETGSEQYF
TRBV25-1,TRBJ2-3,.,.,TGTGCCAGCAGTGAATCAGTTCGGGGATTCGGCACAGATACGCAGTATTTT,CASSESVRGFGTDTQYF
TRBV19,TRBJ1-5,TRBD1,.,TGTGCCAGTACCCTGCAGCAGGGGGTAAATCAGCCCCAGCATTTT,CASTLQQGVNQPQHF
TRBV30,TRBJ1-6,.,few,TGTGCCTGGAATGAGAGGGTTAATTCACCCCTCCACTTT,CAWNERVNSPLHF
TRBV5-3,TRBJ2-5,TRBD2,.,TGTGCCAGAAGCTTCTTTGTGGGGGGGGATCAAGAGACCCAGTACTTC,CARSFFVGGDQETQYF
TRBV5-1,TRBJ2-7,.,.,TGCGCCAGCAGCTTGGGGGGAGGAAGGAGCTCCTACGAGCAGTACTTC,CASSLGGGRSSYEQYF
TRBV19,TRBJ1-1,TRBD1,once,TGTGCCACACAGCTACAGGGGGCTTACACTGAAGCTTTCTTT,CATQLQGAYTEAFF
TRBV4-1,TRBJ2-7,.,.,TGCGCCAGCAGCCAAGAAGGCCGGACTCTGTTCTACGAGCAGTACTTC,CASSQEGRTLFYEQYF
TRBV27,TRBJ1-1,.,.,TGTGCCAGCAGTTTAGAAGGCGGGCCGTACACTGAAGCTTTCTTT,CASSLEGGPYTEAFF
TRBV29-1,TRBJ1-2,TRBD1,.,TGCAGCGTCTCCCAGGGGGCGGGTGGCTACACCTTC,CSVSQGAGGYTF
TRBV5-1,TRBJ2-3,.,.,TGCGCCAGCAGCCCCTGGCGCCAGGACACAGATACGCAGTATTTT,CASSPWRQDTDTQYF
TRBV5-4,TRBJ1-2,.,.,TGTGCCAGCAGCACGCCCGGAGTCGGCACCTATGGCTACACCTTC,CASSTPGVGTYGYTF
TRBV3-1/TRBV3-2,TRBJ1-1,.,.,TGTGCCAGCAGCCAAGGTGCGGCCAAGAACACTGAAGCTTTCTTT,CASSQGAAKNTEAFF
TRBV6-6,TRBJ1-1,.,.,TGTGCCAGCAGTTACTCCCAACAGACAGCGAACACTGAAGCTTTCTTT,CASSYSQQTANTEAFF
TRBV9,TRBJ1-4,.,.,TGTGCCAGCAGCAACGGACTTGAGGGCGGAAAACTGTTTTTT,CASSNGLEGGKLFF
TRBV19,TRBJ1-1,.,.,TGTGCCACCGCTTACAGACCTAAGTATGAAGCTTTCTTT,CATAYRPKYEAFF
TRBV3-1/TRBV3-2,TRBJ1-4,TRBD1,once,TGTGCCAGCAGCCCTACAGGGGGCAGTAATGAAAAACTGTTTTTT,CASSPTGGSNEKLFF
TRBV18,TRBJ2-1,TRBD1,.,TGTGCCAGCTCCACGGACAGGGGGGGCAATGAGCAGTTCTTC,CASSTDRGGNEQFF
TRBV6-1,TRBJ2-1,.,once,TGTGCCAGCAGTGCCCTCAGGGCCCTTAAACTTAATGAGCAGTTCTTC,CASSALRALKLNEQFF
TRBV20-1,TRBJ1-6,.,.,TGCAGTGCTAGTGAGACCCTCGGAGATTCACCCCTCCACTTT,CSASETLGDSPLHF
TRBV27,TRBJ1-2,.,.,TGTGCCAGCAGTTTACCTACAGGTGGGGGCTACACCTTC,CASSLPTGGGYTF
TRBV14,TRBJ2-3,TRBD1,.,TGTGCCAGCAGCCGAACAGGGGGTGTCCCTAGCACAGATACGCAGTATTTT,CASSRTGGVPSTDTQYF
TRBV6-1,TRBJ1-2,.,.,TGTGCCAGCAGTGAAGCAGGGGGATTGGATGGCTACACCTTC,CASSEAGGLDGYTF
TRBV6-1,TRBJ2-7,TRBD1,.,TGTGCCAGTAGTGAATGGTTCGTGGGACAGTTAGAGCAGTACTTC,CASSEWFVGQLEQYF
TRBV12-3/TRBV12-4,TRBJ2-3,TRBD2,.,TGTGCCAGCCAGCGGGGGGAAACAGATACGCAGTATTTT,CASQRGETDTQYF
TRBV7-3,TRBJ2-3,.,.,TGTGCCAGCAGCTTAACTCCGGATACGCAGTATTTT,CASSLTPDTQYF